The 10 T cell receptor beta chains below were found in one sample sequenced in a study of blood T cell repertoires in COVID-19 (dated by TCRdb to the early 2020s). To prepare the library, the immunoSEQ multiplex PCR assay was applied. Held by TCRdb, this immuneACCESS table contains in-frame sequences only and omits some clones. Under half of the omission traces to an unresolved V gene where checked; the cause of the rest is unknown. Across this sample there are around 43,000 clones, with roughly nine tenths seen only once. The top ten clonotypes cover approximately 19% of the sample. The sample comprised peripheral blood. These TCRs come from a man aged 50 to 60 in a cohort sampled during active COVID-19.

The chain has TRBV6-4 and TRBJ2-2, with 9 bases fitting TRBD2. The CDR3 contains 14 residues. Germline CDR1 MRHNA, CDR2 SNTAGT. J lost 7 bases, V lost 8 bases, and 8 bases had no gene match. The CDR3 is CASAWTSENGELFF. The CDR3 DNA follows: TGTGCCAGCGCTTGGACTAGCGAAAACGGGGAGCTGTTTTTT.

The V and J genes are TRBV13 and TRBJ2-3; D is possibly TRBD2 (5 bases). This CDR3 region has 15 residues. CDR1 and CDR2 from the germline V gene are PRHDT and FYEKMQ (reference sequence). V was clipped by 4 bases and J by 6 bases, with 17 bases between them. Here the CDR3 DNA reads TGTGCCAGCAGCTCCCCCCGTGAGGGTGAGGATACGCAGTATTTT. Translated: CASSSPREGEDTQYF.

The V and J genes are TRBV5-1 and TRBJ1-1, with 9 bases fitting TRBD1. V trimming: 0 bases; J trimming: 4 bases; junction bases outside the gene matches: 4. The CDR3 runs 15 residues. CDR1 and CDR2 from the germline V gene are SGHRS and YFSETQ. CDR3 sequence reads: CASSLGDRDGTEAFF. In DNA form, the CDR3 reads TGCGCCAGCAGCTTGGGGGACAGGGATGGCACTGAAGCTTTCTTT.

J is TRBJ2-2 and V is TRBV6-6, with 9 positions matching TRBD2. CDR3 size: 16 residues. The germline V gene encodes CDR1 MNHNY and CDR2 SVGAGI (reference sequence). V lost 11 bases, J lost 1 base, and 11 bases stayed unmatched. CDR3 DNA sequence: TGTGCCGCCAGCGATGGCGGGGGGGGGAACACCGGGGAGCTGTTTTTT. Translating gives CAASDGGGGNTGELFF.

The chain employs TRBV7-2 and TRBJ2-3; TRBD2 matches at 13 bases. CDR3 length equals 14 residues. Germline V gene sequence: CDR1 SGHTA, CDR2 FQGNSA. V dropped 1 base and J dropped 9; count of bases not matched to a gene: 1. The CDR3 sequence is CASSLVTSGGTQYF. CDR3 DNA sequence: TGTGCCAGCAGCTTAGTGACTAGCGGGGGGACGCAGTATTTT.

The gene calls are TRBV7-6 and TRBJ2-2, with 13 positions matching TRBD2. Germline CDR1 is SGHVS and CDR2 is FNYEAQ. The CDR3 spans 17 residues. Losses at the gene ends were 4 bases for V and 3 bases for J; bases not matched to a gene: 5. The CDR3 spells CASSYALAGGHTGELFF. For the CDR3, the DNA is TGTGCCAGCAGCTACGCACTAGCGGGGGGGCACACCGGGGAGCTGTTTTTT.

The chain joins TRBV24-1 to TRBJ2-1, with TRBD1 matching over 7 bases. CDR1 and CDR2 from the germline V gene are KGHDR and SFDVKD. Unmatched junction bases numbered 11, after V lost 6 bases and J lost 10 bases. This CDR3 region has 14 residues. Here the CDR3 DNA reads TGTGCCACCAGTAGCCCCGGGACAGTCGACGAGCAGTTCTTC. This sequence encodes CATSSPGTVDEQFF.

The chain has TRBV7-2 and TRBJ2-5; TRBD1 is a possible D gene (6 bases). The length of the CDR3 is 13 residues. The germline gives CDR1 SGHTA, CDR2 FQGNSA. Trimming removed 1 base from V and 5 bases from J, with 8 bases in between. The CDR3 coding sequence is TGTGCCAGCAGCTTAGTGGGGGCGGAGACCCAGTACTTC. Translated: CASSLVGAETQYF.

Details on this clone: The same CDR3 can be traced to other DNA sequences in this sample. The CDR3 DNA follows: TGTGCCAGCAGCTTAGCCGGACAGGACTACGAGCAGTACTTC. It translates to CASSLAGQDYEQYF. The chain employs TRBV7-9 and TRBJ2-7; 7 bases are shared with TRBD1. There are 14 residues in the CDR3. The J segment lost 3 bases and the V segment lost 0 bases, leaving 2 bases of the junction unmatched. CDR1 is SEHNR and CDR2 is FQNEAQ in the germline V gene (reference sequence). Supplemented by reference TRBV7-9 and TRBJ2-7, the full variable domain reads DTGVSQNPRHKITKRGQNVTFRCDPISEHNRLYWYRQTLGQGPEFLTYFQNEAQLEKSRLLSDRFSAERPKGSFSTLEIQRTEQGDSAMYLCASSLAGQDYEQYFGPGTRLTVT.

The DNA of the CDR3 is TGTGCCAGCAGCTCGCACCCTATGTTGGATGAGCAGTTCTTC. Encoded protein: CASSSHPMLDEQFF. The V gene is TRBV7-9, the J gene TRBJ2-1; D remains unclear. Trimming took 4 bases from V and 8 from J, leaving 15 bases between them. Germline V gives CDR1 SEHNR, CDR2 FQNEAQ (reference sequence). CDR3 length: 14 amino acids.